A single sample is the source of the 27 T cell receptor beta chains below, sequenced in a study of CD4 T cells in relation to SARS-CoV-2 and coronaviruses. Their specific antigens are unknown. Some clones are missing from TCRdb's copy, which holds only in-frame ones; the method was immunoSEQ multiplex PCR. The table has about 41,000 clones, about four fifths seen once. Material for sequencing was naive CD4+ T cells from PBMCs, cultured in vitro. The subset denotes: naive CD4+ T cells isolated by negative enrichment. The receptors derive from an adult with COVID-19.

The chain links TRBV4-3 to TRBJ1-5, with D maybe TRBD1 (5 bases). Germline V CDR1 and CDR2: LGHNA, YSLEER. This CDR3 has 16 residues. Deletions cut 0 bases from V and 2 bases from J, with 11 bases between. The CDR3: CASSQDGGLGNQPQHF. The CDR3 DNA reads TGCGCCAGCAGCCAAGATGGGGGATTGGGCAATCAGCCCCAGCATTTT.

The V call is TRBV2, the J call TRBJ2-1, with 9 nucleotides matching TRBD2. The CDR3 runs 13 residues. V gave up 11 bases and J gave up 9 bases; unmatched junction bases: 11. CDR1 and CDR2 from the germline V gene are SNHLY and FYNNEI. CDR3 nucleotides: TGTGCCGCTCGTCGGCGGGAGGGGAGTGAGCAGTTCTTC. Its translation: CAARRREGSEQFF.

J is TRBJ2-5 and V is TRBV10-2; tentative D call: TRBD2 (6 bases). The CDR3 consists of 17 residues. Trimming took off 2 bases at V and 5 bases at J, with 21 bases between the two ends. The germline V gene has CDR1 WSHSY and CDR2 SAAADI. This chain's CDR3 is CASSENWDSEGGETQYF. CDR3 sequence (DNA): TGCGCCAGCAGTGAGAATTGGGACTCGGAGGGTGGGGAGACCCAGTACTTC.

This chain links TRBV19 with TRBJ1-5; D remains ambiguous. CDR1 and CDR2 from the germline V gene are LNHDA and SQIVND (reference sequence). V was shortened by 8 bases and J by 0 bases, with 14 bases between the two germline ends. This CDR3 spans 15 amino acids. The CDR3 region is CASGKRPNSNQPQHF. The CDR3, as DNA: TGTGCCAGTGGGAAGAGACCTAATAGCAATCAGCCCCAGCATTTT.

This clone appeared a single time. V usage is TRBV30 and J usage is TRBJ2-7, with D perhaps matching TRBD2 (5 bases). This CDR3 region has 13 residues. Germline V gene data show CDR1 as GTSNPN and CDR2 as SVGIG (reference sequence). The CDR3 DNA reads TGTGGCGCTACTTCGGACTTTTCCTACGAGCAGTACTTC. Its protein is CGATSDFSYEQYF.

The chain has TRBV6-1 and TRBJ2-1; the match to TRBD2 covers 7 bases. Germline V lookup: CDR1 MNHNS, CDR2 SASEGT. J lost 3 bases, V lost 1 base, and 9 bases had no gene match. The CDR3 spans 17 residues. CDR3 sequence: CASSEGSRTSIYNEQFF. CDR3 coding DNA: TGTGCCAGCAGTGAAGGATCACGGACTAGTATCTACAATGAGCAGTTCTTC.

This chain joins TRBV20-1 and TRBJ2-3; D might be TRBD1 (6 bases). Germline V lookup: CDR1 DFQATT, CDR2 SNEGSKA (reference sequence). V lost 3 bases and J 4 bases, leaving 17 bases between the germline ends. The CDR3 contains 15 residues. The CDR3 DNA is TGCAGTGCTAGTATCCCAGGGGAAGCCTCAGATACGCAGTATTTT. This sequence encodes CSASIPGEASDTQYF.

The chain combines TRBV6-5 with TRBJ1-2; no firm D call. Germline lookup yields CDR1 MNHEY and CDR2 SVGAGI. The CDR3 contains 13 residues. Trimming removed 8 bases at V and 6 bases at J, with 16 bases between. CDR3 coding DNA: TGTGCCAGCTTTGGAGGGAAAGTAAATGGCTACACCTTC. Translating gives CASFGGKVNGYTF.

The CDR3 DNA reads TGTGCCAGCAGCCAAGTAGAGGGTACCGGAGGTCAGCCCCAGCATTTT. This translates into CASSQVEGTGGQPQHF. V usage is TRBV4-2 and J usage is TRBJ1-5; D gene unclear. The germline V gene has CDR1 LGHNA and CDR2 YNFKEQ. Deletions cut 1 base from V and 6 bases from J, with 16 bases between. This CDR3 comprises 16 residues.

The V gene is TRBV6-2 or TRBV6-3, the J gene TRBJ2-3, with D perhaps matching TRBD2 (6 bases). Germline CDR1 and CDR2: MNHEY and SVGEGT. The CDR3 consists of 13 residues. Trimming shortened V by 2 bases and J by 3 bases, and 6 bases separated the two germline ends. The CDR3 sequence is CASSYRETDTQYF. Written as DNA, the CDR3 is TGTGCCAGCAGTTACCGGGAGACAGATACGCAGTATTTT.

The gene calls are TRBV5-1 and TRBJ1-1; tentatively, D is TRBD1 (5 bases). CDR3 length: 15 amino acids. Germline V lookup: CDR1 SGHRS, CDR2 YFSETQ. Trimming removed 4 bases from V and 3 bases from J, with 16 bases in between. The CDR3 DNA reads as TGCGCCAGCAGCCCGACGAGAGGGGTTCACACTGAAGCTTTCTTT. Protein sequence: CASSPTRGVHTEAFF.

Written as DNA, the CDR3 is TGTGCCAGCAGCTTAGATGCTGCTGGGGTGGGGAGTGGGCAGTTCTTC. This codes for CASSLDAAGVGSGQFF. This rearrangement joins TRBV7-9 to TRBJ2-1; possible D gene TRBD2, 5 bases. Germline assignment: CDR1 SEHNR and CDR2 FQNEAQ (reference sequence). Deletions cut 1 base from V and 12 bases from J, with 22 bases between. CDR3 length: 16 amino acids.

CDR3 in DNA: TGCAGCGTTGATGAGGGGGGCTCCGTGGGGACTAACTATGGCTACACCTTC. Protein sequence: CSVDEGGSVGTNYGYTF. V is TRBV29-1 and J is TRBJ1-2; weak D call: TRBD1 (6 bases). The CDR3 loop spans 17 amino acids. Germline V gives CDR1 SQVTM, CDR2 ANQGSEA. Trimming stripped 3 bases from V and 0 bases from J, with 20 bases between.

This clone showed up just a few times. The rearrangement joins TRBV11-2 to TRBJ1-1; 8 bases agree with TRBD1. In germline, CDR1 is SGHAT, CDR2 FQNNGV. The CDR3 covers 12 residues. The V gene end was trimmed by 7 bases and the J gene end by 8 bases; junction bases not matched to a gene: 6. CDR3 in amino acids: CASNLRTGEAFF. CDR3 DNA: TGTGCCAGCAACCTACGGACAGGGGAAGCTTTCTTT.

The genes are TRBV30 and TRBJ1-1; D is unresolved. Germline lookup yields CDR1 GTSNPN and CDR2 SVGIG (reference sequence). CDR3 length equals 15 residues. Trimming removed 0 bases from V and 0 bases from J, with 11 bases in between. The chain's CDR3 is CAWSVGGNLNTEAFF. CDR3 DNA sequence: TGTGCCTGGAGTGTAGGCGGCAATTTGAACACTGAAGCTTTCTTT.

The chain carries TRBV9 and TRBJ2-3; a weak D match, TRBD2 (6 bases). Per the germline V gene, CDR1 is SGDLS and CDR2 is YYNGEE. CDR3 size: 15 residues. V was cut by 0 bases and J by 7 bases, with 15 bases left in between. In nucleotides, the CDR3 is TGTGCCAGCAGCGTAGCCGGGGGACGCACGAATACGCAGTATTTT. Protein product: CASSVAGGRTNTQYF.

This clone was found once. The rearrangement joins TRBV5-1 to TRBJ2-1; 10 nucleotides align to TRBD1. The CDR3 extends over 16 amino acids. Germline CDR1 and CDR2: SGHRS and YFSETQ. The ends lost 1 base at V and 3 bases at J; junction bases unmatched: 4. Written as DNA, the CDR3 is TGCGCCAGCAGCTTGAGGAGGACAGGGGGCTACAATGAGCAGTTCTTC. This sequence encodes CASSLRRTGGYNEQFF.

The chain has TRBV24-1 and TRBJ2-3; D is uncertain. Trimming cost V 3 bases and J 2 bases, with 8 bases left between them. The CDR3 runs 14 residues. Germline values: CDR1 KGHDR, CDR2 SFDVKD. The CDR3 spells CATSDRITTDTQYF. Here the CDR3 DNA reads TGTGCCACCAGTGATCGGATCACCACAGATACGCAGTATTTT.

The chain has TRBV4-1 and TRBJ1-1; D unclear. Germline V lookup: CDR1 MGHRA, CDR2 YSYEKL. Trimming pared 4 bases from V and 0 bases from J, leaving 18 bases between. CDR3 size: 17 residues. The CDR3 bases are TGCGCCAGCAGCCGTTTCCAGGTCCCCTTCATGAACACTGAAGCTTTCTTT. This codes for CASSRFQVPFMNTEAFF.

The gene calls are TRBV7-8 and TRBJ1-1, with a tentative D call TRBD1 (6 bases). Germline values: CDR1 SGHVS, CDR2 FQNEAQ. This CDR3 spans 14 amino acids. Trimming removed 5 bases from V and 2 bases from J, with 12 bases in between. CDR3 DNA: TGTGCCAGCAGCGGGAGGGGGGGAAACACTGAAGCTTTCTTT. This codes for CASSGRGGNTEAFF.

The chain uses TRBV5-5 and TRBJ1-3; D gene unclear. This CDR3 is built from 17 residues. V lost 3 bases, J lost 0 bases, and 16 bases lay in between. Germline assignment: CDR1 SGHKS and CDR2 YYEKEE (reference sequence). CDR3 in DNA: TGTGCCAGCAGCTCCATACTGCAGCCCCTCTCTGGAAACACCATATATTTT. Translated: CASSSILQPLSGNTIYF.

The chain uses TRBV4-2 and TRBJ2-7; 11 bases are shared with TRBD2. CDR1 and CDR2 (germline): LGHNA, YNFKEQ. The CDR3 sequence is 16 residues long. V lost 4 bases to trimming and J lost 0 bases; unmatched junction nucleotides: 5. CDR3 sequence: CASSPPGLADSYEQYF. The CDR3 DNA reads TGTGCCAGCAGCCCCCCGGGACTAGCGGACTCCTACGAGCAGTACTTC.

The chain links TRBV7-8 to TRBJ1-5; D gene ambiguous. Trimming removed 2 bases from V and 3 bases from J, with 11 bases in between. This CDR3 region has 15 residues. Germline CDR1 reads SGHVS; CDR2 reads FQNEAQ. The CDR3 region has the DNA TGTGCCAGCAGCTTATCGTCGCAGAACAATCAGCCCCAGCATTTT. It codes for CASSLSSQNNQPQHF.

This chain links TRBV30 with TRBJ2-7, with D perhaps TRBD1 (6 bases). Germline CDR1 GTSNPN, CDR2 SVGIG (reference sequence). Trimming took 0 bases from V and 3 from J, leaving 12 bases between them. The CDR3 extends over 14 amino acids. Here the CDR3 DNA reads TGTGCCTGGAGTGTAAACAGGGCCGGCTACGAGCAGTACTTC. Its protein product is CAWSVNRAGYEQYF.

V usage is TRBV4-3 and J usage is TRBJ2-3, with unresolved D. This CDR3 has 15 residues. V was cut by 0 bases and J by 3 bases, with 10 bases left in between. In germline, CDR1 is LGHNA, CDR2 YSLEER. The CDR3 sequence: CASSQDLGSTDTQYF. The DNA for the CDR3 is TGCGCCAGCAGCCAAGATTTGGGGTCGACAGATACGCAGTATTTT.

The J gene is TRBJ2-4, the V gene TRBV19, with unresolved D. V lost 1 base and J lost 2, with 12 bases in between. Germline V gene data show CDR1 as LNHDA and CDR2 as SQIVND (reference sequence). The CDR3 runs 16 residues. CDR3 region: CASSIGRRSPKNIQYF. CDR3 sequence (DNA): TGTGCCAGTAGTATAGGGAGAAGGTCCCCCAAAAACATTCAGTACTTC.

The chain is built from TRBV2 and TRBJ2-2; D call uncertain. Per germline, CDR1 SNHLY and CDR2 FYNNEI. The germline V and J ends were trimmed by 2 bases and 6 bases, with 7 bases remaining between them. This CDR3 region has 13 residues. The CDR3 loop reads CASSERAAGELFF. The DNA of the CDR3 is TGTGCCAGCAGTGAAAGGGCGGCCGGGGAGCTGTTTTTT.